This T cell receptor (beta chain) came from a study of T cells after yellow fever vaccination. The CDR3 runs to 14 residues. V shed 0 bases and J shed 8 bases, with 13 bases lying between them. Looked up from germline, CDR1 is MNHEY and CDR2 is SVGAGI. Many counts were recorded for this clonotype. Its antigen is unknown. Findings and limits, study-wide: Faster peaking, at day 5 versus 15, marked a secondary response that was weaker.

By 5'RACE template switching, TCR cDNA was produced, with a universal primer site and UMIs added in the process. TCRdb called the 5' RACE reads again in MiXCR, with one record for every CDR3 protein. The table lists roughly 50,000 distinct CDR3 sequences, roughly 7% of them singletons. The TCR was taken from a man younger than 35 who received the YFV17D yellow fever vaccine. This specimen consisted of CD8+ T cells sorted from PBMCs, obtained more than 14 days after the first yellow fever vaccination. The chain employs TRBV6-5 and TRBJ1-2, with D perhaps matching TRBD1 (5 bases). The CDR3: CASSYSSQGVGYTF. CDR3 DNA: TGTGCCAGCAGTTACTCGAGTCAGGGTGTGGGCTACACCTTC.